This passage covers 13 T cell receptor beta chains from one sample sequenced in a study of patients and donors after allogeneic stem cell transplantation. Using its own MiXCR run on the RT-PCR reads, TCRdb lists one record per CDR3 protein. Of more than 850,000 distinct CDR3 sequences listed, more than 15% are singletons. Sample: blood, either unsorted or a sorted T cell fraction (not recorded which). These receptors were collected from a human donor who was either an allogeneic HSCT recipient or a stem cell or donor lymphocyte infusion donor (not recorded which). It is not recorded whose cells these are; they may come from a transplant donor.

The chain combines TRBV9 with TRBJ2-5; 16 bases line up with TRBD2. V was clipped by 1 base and J by 5 bases; unmatched bases: 2. From germline, CDR1 is SGDLS and CDR2 YYNGEE. The CDR3 has 16 amino acids. CDR3 loop: CASSVMGLAGGETQYF. The CDR3 region has the DNA TGTGCCAGCAGCGTAATGGGACTAGCGGGGGGGGAGACCCAGTACTTC.

In its sample, this clonotype was seen once. The rearrangement links TRBV5-1 to TRBJ1-1; D perhaps matches TRBD1 (5 bases). CDR3 size: 14 residues. V lost 0 bases, J lost 4 bases, and 10 bases lay in between. From germline, CDR1 is SGHRS and CDR2 YFSETQ. The CDR3 DNA reads TGCGCCAGCAGCTTGGGGGGGACTCTCACTGAAGCTTTCTTT. This gives the protein CASSLGGTLTEAFF.

The J gene is TRBJ1-2, the V gene TRBV6-2 or TRBV6-3; D might be TRBD1 (5 bases). CDR1 is MNHEY and CDR2 is SVGEGT in the germline V gene. This CDR3 is built from 15 residues. Trimming removed 2 bases at V and 0 bases at J, with 10 bases between. For the CDR3, the DNA is TGTGCCAGCAGTTACGAACGGACACCTAACTATGGCTACACCTTC. It codes for CASSYERTPNYGYTF.

The rearrangement joins TRBV5-6 to TRBJ2-7; TRBD2 matches at 10 bases. Trimming at V came to 4 bases and at J to 7 bases, leaving 11 bases not matched to a gene. The CDR3 sequence is 15 residues long. The germline V gene encodes CDR1 SGHDT and CDR2 YYEEEE. CDR3: CASSLVLAGVGEQYF. The CDR3 DNA reads as TGTGCCAGCAGCCTCGTGCTAGCGGGGGTAGGGGAGCAGTACTTC.

This clonotype was detected a few times. The V call is TRBV12-3 or TRBV12-4, the J call TRBJ1-1; D remains unclear. The CDR3 contains 15 residues. Trimming took off 7 bases at V and 0 bases at J, with 15 bases between the two ends. The CDR3 protein is CASTFRPSMNTEAFF. The CDR3, as DNA: TGTGCCAGCACCTTCCGGCCGTCGATGAACACTGAAGCTTTCTTT.

This clonotype has just a few counts. This sequence joins TRBV20-1 and TRBJ2-3; 9 bases are shared with TRBD2. With V trimmed by 2 bases and J by 4 bases, 7 bases remained unmatched. CDR1 DFQATT and CDR2 SNEGSKA come from the germline V gene (reference sequence). The CDR3 has 15 residues. This CDR3 is CSARSQREAPDTQYF. The CDR3 DNA reads as TGCAGTGCTAGATCCCAGCGGGAGGCCCCAGATACGCAGTATTTT.

The chain uses TRBV18 and TRBJ2-7; weak D call: TRBD2 (6 bases). V was cut by 4 bases and J by 3 bases, with 10 bases left in between. The CDR3 is 13 amino acids. Per the germline V gene, CDR1 is KGHSH and CDR2 is LQKENI. For the CDR3, the DNA is TGTGCCAGCTCACTAGCGGTGGACTACGAGCAGTACTTC. Translated: CASSLAVDYEQYF. The variable domain in full, with the rest retrieved from reference TRBV18 and TRBJ2-7, is NAGVMQNPRHLVRRRGQEARLRCSPMKGHSHVYWYRQLPEEGLKFMVYLQKENIIDESGMPKERFSAEFPKEGPSILRIQQVVRGDSAAYFCASSLAVDYEQYFGPGTRLTVT.

This clonotype turned up a few times. The chain recombines TRBV20-1 with TRBJ1-3; 7 bases are a match to TRBD1. The V gene end was trimmed by 3 bases and the J gene end by 5 bases; junction bases not matched to a gene: 7. The germline gives CDR1 DFQATT, CDR2 SNEGSKA (reference sequence). The CDR3 totals 14 residues. The CDR3, as DNA: TGCAGTGCTAGGCCGACAGGGCCGCGAAACACCATATATTTT. Amino acid sequence: CSARPTGPRNTIYF.

CDR3 coding DNA: TGTGCCAGCAGCATAGCGGGGGCGTCCACAGATACGCAGTATTTT. It specifies CASSIAGASTDTQYF. This chain joins TRBV7-3 and TRBJ2-3; 9 nucleotides match TRBD2. The V segment lost 5 bases and the J segment 2 bases; nucleotides outside the gene matches: 5. CDR1 is SGHTA, CDR2 FQGTGA, per germline. The length of the CDR3 is 15 residues.

The J gene is TRBJ2-1, the V gene TRBV4-1, with 7 bases identical to TRBD2. The CDR3 is 16 amino acids. Per the germline V gene, CDR1 is MGHRA and CDR2 is YSYEKL. V was clipped by 0 bases and J by 4 bases; unmatched bases: 6. The CDR3 region has the DNA TGCGCCAGCAGCCAAGATAAAAGACTAGCATACAATGAGCAGTTCTTC. This encodes CASSQDKRLAYNEQFF.

This clonotype was detected ten times or more. The V call is TRBV7-9, the J call TRBJ2-1; 9 bases are a match to TRBD1. In germline, CDR1 is SEHNR, CDR2 FQNEAQ (reference sequence). V lost 4 bases and J lost 3; bases outside the gene matches: 4. The CDR3 has 15 amino acids. The CDR3 DNA is TGTGCCAGCAGCTGGGACAGGGACGTCTACAATGAGCAGTTCTTC. It codes for CASSWDRDVYNEQFF.

This clonotype was seen a few times. V gene TRBV12-3 or TRBV12-4 combines with J gene TRBJ2-2; 8 bases align to TRBD1. The CDR3 is 17 residues long. Germline trimming cut 9 bases from V and 6 bases from J; bases unmatched to any gene: 18. The CDR3 sequence is CASSAGQVRAKAGELFF. In nucleotides, the CDR3 is TGTGCCAGTTCTGCGGGACAGGTTAGGGCAAAAGCCGGGGAGCTGTTTTTT.

The J gene is TRBJ2-1, the V gene TRBV5-1, with 8 bases matching TRBD2. The CDR3 sequence is 14 residues long. The germline gives CDR1 SGHRS, CDR2 YFSETQ. After removal of 0 bases from V and 11 bases from J, the junction contained 7 bases not matched to a gene. The CDR3 bases are TGCGCCAGCAGCTTGGCCGGGAGGGGTAGCAAGCAGTTCTTC. Protein product: CASSLAGRGSKQFF.